These 17 T cell receptor beta chains came from one sample sequenced in a study of monozygotic twins with inflammatory bowel disease. TCRdb reanalyzed the 5' RACE reads, giving one entry per CDR3 protein sequence and no DNA. This sample carries 200,000 to 250,000 distinct CDR3 sequences, with around 7.6% going to the ten biggest clones. The sequencing input was blood. These receptors originate from a human donor with ulcerative colitis or Crohn's disease, or a healthy co-twin of an affected twin (not recorded which).

The V and J genes are TRBV4-1 and TRBJ2-3; no DNA is available, so the TRBD2 call from TCRdb remains unchecked. Germline CDR1 is MGHRA and CDR2 is YSYEKL. The CDR3 contains 16 residues. CDR3 amino acids: CASSQGLAVSTDTQYF.

The V gene is TRBV7-8, the J gene TRBJ1-1; no DNA is available, so the TRBD1 call from TCRdb remains unchecked. Germline V CDR1 and CDR2: SGHVS, FQNEAQ. The CDR3 has 18 amino acids. The CDR3 protein is CASSLAAVTGGRGTEAFF.

The chain recombines TRBV6-1 with TRBJ2-5; TCRdb gives TRBD2 as the D gene, but with no DNA this cannot be confirmed. Germline V gene lookup returns CDR1 MNHNS and CDR2 SASEGT. This CDR3 region has 17 residues. CDR3 residues: CASSDNGSGGPTETQYF.

This chain joins TRBV27 and TRBJ1-1; the TCRdb D gene call, TRBD1, has no DNA to confirm it. The CDR3 spans 15 residues. Germline CDR1 reads MNHEY; CDR2 reads SMNVEV (reference sequence). The chain's CDR3 is CASSLSWGGRTEAFF.

The chain is built from TRBV27 and TRBJ1-2; TCRdb names TRBD1, which stays unverified in the absence of DNA. Per the germline V gene, CDR1 is MNHEY and CDR2 is SMNVEV (reference sequence). The CDR3 has 14 amino acids. CDR3 protein: CASKGGVGLYGYTF.

The genes are TRBV7-2 and TRBJ2-5; TCRdb lists TRBD1, though no DNA is available to test this call. CDR1 SGHTA and CDR2 FQGNSA come from the germline V gene. There are 11 residues in the CDR3. CDR3 in amino acids: CASSLGATQYF.

The chain uses TRBV15 and TRBJ1-1; TCRdb proposes TRBD1, but this gene call is untestable without DNA. This CDR3 has 15 residues. Germline lookup yields CDR1 LNHNV and CDR2 YYDKDF (reference sequence). CDR3 protein: CATNKEGALRTEAFF. Variable domain in full (rest from reference TRBV15 and TRBJ1-1): DAMVIQNPRYQVTQFGKPVTLSCSQTLNHNVMYWYQQKSSQAPKLLFHYYDKDFNNEADTPDNFQSRRPNTSFCFLDIRSPGLGDTAMYLCATNKEGALRTEAFFGQGTRLTVV.

V is TRBV4-2 and J is TRBJ1-5; the TCRdb call, TRBD1, lacks DNA for checking. The V gene's germline CDR1 is LGHNA and CDR2 YNFKEQ. The CDR3 contains 18 residues. The CDR3 spells CASSQVDVRTGSNQPQHF.

CDR3 amino acids: CASSLSFPETGGYDTEAFF. The rearrangement joins TRBV28 to TRBJ1-1; TCRdb outputs TRBD1, but without DNA this stays unchecked. CDR1 is MDHEN, CDR2 SYDVKM, per germline. There are 19 residues in the CDR3.

The chain couples TRBV29-1 to TRBJ1-5; TCRdb returns TRBD1, unconfirmable since there is no DNA. The CDR3 spans 12 residues. Germline assignment: CDR1 SQVTM and CDR2 ANQGSEA. The CDR3 is CSVSQGNQPQHF.

This chain connects TRBV12-3 or TRBV12-4 to TRBJ2-1; TCRdb lists TRBD2, though no DNA is available to test this call. The CDR3 has 14 amino acids. This CDR3 reads CASSPSGIYNEQFF.

This chain connects TRBV2 to TRBJ1-5; TCRdb designates TRBD1, a call that cannot be tested without DNA. This CDR3 is 15 amino acids long. Germline CDR1 SNHLY, CDR2 FYNNEI. The CDR3 protein is CASTPGGGGGQPQHF.

The chain links TRBV20-1 to TRBJ2-7; there is no DNA to check the TCRdb D call of TRBD1. The germline gives CDR1 DFQATT, CDR2 SNEGSKA (reference sequence). There are 16 residues in the CDR3. CDR3 amino acids: CSARVVPSFSSYEQYF.

The chain has TRBV5-3 and TRBJ2-1. TRBV5-3 is an ORF; its function is uncertain. The CDR3 runs 12 residues. CDR3 protein: CARSLSHNEQFF.

J is TRBJ2-1 and V is TRBV5-1; TCRdb names TRBD1, which stays unverified in the absence of DNA. The CDR3 spans 15 residues. Germline CDR1 reads SGHRS; CDR2 reads YFSETQ. This CDR3 is CASSPGQNSYNEQFF.

The chain employs TRBV4-2 and TRBJ2-2; the D call from TCRdb, TRBD1, cannot be confirmed without DNA. Germline lookup yields CDR1 LGHNA and CDR2 YNFKEQ. This CDR3 contains 18 residues. CDR3 sequence: CASSQGAAGARNTGELFF.

This chain links TRBV6-5 with TRBJ2-3; absent DNA, TCRdb's TRBD1 call cannot be checked. CDR3 length: 11 residues. Germline values: CDR1 MNHEY, CDR2 SVGAGI. The CDR3: CAIQGADTQYF.